This T cell receptor beta chain was recovered during a study of T-cell reconstitution after alpha-beta-depleted transplantation in children. A library of TCRbeta sequences, prepared with unique molecular identifiers, was generated. TCRdb processed the PCR reads anew with MiXCR; each CDR3 protein has one entry. Of roughly 500,000 distinct CDR3 sequences in the sample, under 15% were seen once. This sequence originates from a human donor who donated a stem cell graft to a child with combined immunodeficiency. The sequenced sample was PBMCs from the stem cell graft donor, obtained from the stem cell graft.

The CDR3 nucleotides are TGCAGTGCTACCCGCGGACTAGCAGGGGAGCAGTTCTTC. This encodes CSATRGLAGEQFF. The genes are TRBV20-1 and TRBJ2-1; 8 bases map to TRBD2. V was clipped by 4 bases and J by 10 bases; unmatched bases: 9. CDR3 length equals 13 residues. From germline, CDR1 is DFQATT and CDR2 SNEGSKA (reference sequence).